This T cell receptor (delta chain) was retrieved from a study of gamma-delta chains in newborns, infants, children. Study at large: Polyclonal expansion of innate γδ T cells after birth follows microbial exposure.

This clone has just a few counts. This is likely an artifact of a read error, given a far larger clone one base away. Other DNA sequences in this specimen translate into the identical CDR3. With CATT, TCRdb re-called clones from the reads. The sample has several thousand delta-chain clones; about 3% are singletons. This CDR3 is built from 18 residues. CDR1 is GEAIGNYY, CDR2 EKD, per germline. This sequence joins TRDV2 and TRDJ3; 7 bases align to TRDD3. The sequence came from a child who was a newborn, infant or young child, either healthy, febrile or measles-vaccinated (not recorded which). The sequenced sample was blood. The chain's CDR3 is CACDTWGSSSWDTRQMFF. The CDR3 nucleotides are TGCGCCTGTGACACCTGGGGGTCGAGCTCCTGGGACACCCGACAGATGTTTTTC.